Following are 24 T cell receptor beta chains from one sample sequenced in a study of cytomegalovirus exposure and HLA in healthy donors. Using immunoSEQ multiplex PCR, the repertoire was profiled, and TCRdb retains in-frame clones only, with some absent. This table has 100,000 to 150,000 clones, 89% appearing once. The sequencing sample was made of PBMCs. These receptors were collected from a woman under 30 in good health and CMV-seronegative.

The genes are TRBV4-1 and TRBJ1-1; TRBD1 matches at 11 bases. The J segment lost 0 bases and the V segment lost 4 bases, leaving 4 bases of the junction unmatched. The CDR3 consists of 16 residues. Per germline, CDR1 MGHRA and CDR2 YSYEKL. The CDR3, as DNA: TGCGCCAGCAGCCGCGGGACAGGGGGAATGAACACTGAAGCTTTCTTT. Protein sequence: CASSRGTGGMNTEAFF.

The V call is TRBV7-9, the J call TRBJ1-1, with 8 bases matching TRBD1. CDR1 is SEHNR, CDR2 FQNEAQ, per germline (reference sequence). V trimming: 5 bases; J trimming: 4 bases; junction bases outside the gene matches: 6. CDR3 length equals 14 residues. The CDR3 loop reads CASSSRGLGTEAFF. In DNA form, the CDR3 reads TGTGCCAGCAGCAGCAGGGGGCTTGGCACTGAAGCTTTCTTT.

The rearrangement uses TRBV7-8 and TRBJ2-7; TRBD1 aligns across 7 bases. The CDR3 consists of 14 residues. V lost 1 base and J lost 3; bases outside the gene matches: 3. Germline V CDR1 and CDR2: SGHVS, FQNEAQ. CDR3 bases: TGTGCCAGCAGCTTAGAGGGGGCCTACTACGAGCAGTACGTC. It specifies CASSLEGAYYEQYV.

The chain couples TRBV19 to TRBJ2-1, with unresolved D. CDR3 length: 12 residues. Per the germline V gene, CDR1 is LNHDA and CDR2 is SQIVND (reference sequence). V was pared by 5 bases and J by 7 bases, with 9 bases between. DNA for the CDR3: TGTGCCAGTAGTCCACAACCGAATGAGCAGTTCTTC. Translated, it gives CASSPQPNEQFF. The full variable domain, completed using reference TRBV19 and TRBJ2-1, is DGGITQSPKYLFRKEGQNVTLSCEQNLNHDAMYWYRQDPGQGLRLIYYSQIVNDFQKGDIAEGYSVSREKKESFPLTVTSAQKNPTAFYLCASSPQPNEQFFGPGTRLTVL.

V usage is TRBV4-1 and J usage is TRBJ2-5, with D possibly being TRBD2 (6 bases). Germline V gene sequence: CDR1 MGHRA, CDR2 YSYEKL. This CDR3 is 14 amino acids long. V dropped 2 bases and J dropped 1 base, with 8 bases sitting between them. CDR3 in DNA: TGCGCCAGCAGCCAATGGGACTTCCAAGAGACCCAGTACTTC. It is translated as CASSQWDFQETQYF.

This chain links TRBV2 with TRBJ1-4; weak D call: TRBD1 (5 bases). The CDR3 covers 12 residues. Germline V gene sequence: CDR1 SNHLY, CDR2 FYNNEI. The germline V and J ends were trimmed by 6 bases and 14 bases, with 16 bases remaining between them. The CDR3 protein is CASRHPEGILFF. The CDR3 DNA reads as TGTGCCAGCAGGCATCCGGAGGGGATTCTGTTTTTT.

CDR3 region: CASGAVVETKYF. In nucleotides, the CDR3 is TGTGCCAGCGGGGCGGTAGTTGAAACTAAGTACTTC. The chain is built from TRBV2 and TRBJ2-5; D is possibly TRBD1 (5 bases). V lost 8 bases, J lost 12 bases, and 19 bases lay in between. Germline loops: CDR1 SNHLY, CDR2 FYNNEI. The CDR3 is 12 amino acids.

A few counts support this clone. V and J are TRBV28 and TRBJ2-2, with D possibly being TRBD2 (6 bases). The germline gives CDR1 MDHEN, CDR2 SYDVKM. The CDR3 is made up of 16 amino acids. V lost 5 bases and J lost 4, with 17 bases in between. DNA of the CDR3: TGTGCCAGCAGTCCCTTGGGGGGTCCCTTCACCGGGGAGCTGTTTTTT. Protein sequence: CASSPLGGPFTGELFF. The variable domain in full, with the rest retrieved from reference TRBV28 and TRBJ2-2, is DVKVTQSSRYLVKRTGEKVFLECVQDMDHENMFWYRQDPGLGLRLIYFSYDVKMKEKGDIPEGYSVSREKKERFSLILESASTNQTSMYLCASSPLGGPFTGELFFGEGSRLTVL.

The chain is built from TRBV6-1 and TRBJ2-6; TRBD1 might be the D (6 bases). V was clipped by 3 bases and J by 0 bases, with 9 bases between them. Germline V gives CDR1 MNHNS, CDR2 SASEGT. CDR3 length: 16 amino acids. The CDR3, as DNA: TGTGCCAGCAGTGAGGGACAAATCTCTGGGGCCAACGTCCTGACTTTC. It codes for CASSEGQISGANVLTF.

In regard to this clone: One junction end disagrees with the germline gene, perhaps due to a read error. The chain is built from TRBV27 and TRBJ1-2; 11 bases are a match to TRBD1. This CDR3 is built from 16 residues. Germline lookup yields CDR1 MNHEY and CDR2 SMNVEV (reference sequence). The CDR3 DNA reads TGTGCCAGCAGTAAGATCCCCCCTCTAGTGGACAGGGGGCCCTTCTTC. This encodes CASSKIPPLVDRGPFF.

The V and J genes are TRBV4-1 and TRBJ2-1, with 7 bases matching TRBD1. In germline, CDR1 is MGHRA, CDR2 YSYEKL. The J segment lost 4 bases and the V segment lost 2 bases, leaving 8 bases of the junction unmatched. This CDR3 is 16 amino acids long. CDR3 in amino acids: CASSQPTIQGYNEQFF. Written as DNA, the CDR3 is TGCGCCAGCAGCCAACCAACGATACAGGGGTACAATGAGCAGTTCTTC.

The gene calls are TRBV5-4 and TRBJ1-3; no clear D. Trimming pared 0 bases from V and 2 bases from J, leaving 12 bases between. Germline CDR1 SGHNT, CDR2 YYREEE (reference sequence). This CDR3 comprises 16 residues. In DNA, the CDR3 is TGTGCCAGCAGCTTGGCCGATAGGGAGACTGGAAACACCATATATTTT. Translating gives CASSLADRETGNTIYF.

The chain couples TRBV19 to TRBJ1-5; D unresolved. The V gene's germline CDR1 is LNHDA and CDR2 SQIVND (reference sequence). The CDR3 sequence is 20 residues long. Trimming left V 3 bases short and J 0 bases short, with 24 bases between. In DNA, the CDR3 is TGTGCCAGTAGTATTATCGGCCGCGCGGGGTTGGGTGGTAGCAATCAGCCCCAGCATTTT. As protein: CASSIIGRAGLGGSNQPQHF.

V gene TRBV5-4 combines with J gene TRBJ1-1, with D possibly being TRBD1 (5 bases). CDR1 is SGHNT, CDR2 YYREEE, per germline (reference sequence). There are 15 residues in the CDR3. The V end was cut by 1 base, the J end by 3 bases, with 13 bases between. In nucleotides, the CDR3 is TGTGCCAGCAGCTTGAATTTTGGGGGGTACACTGAAGCTTTCTTT. This encodes CASSLNFGGYTEAFF.

The chain employs TRBV7-2 and TRBJ2-3; D gene unclear. Trimming cost V 2 bases and J 0 bases, with 9 bases left between them. The germline V gene encodes CDR1 SGHTA and CDR2 FQGNSA. CDR3 size: 15 residues. CDR3 coding DNA: TGTGCCAGCAGCTTAAGCCGGTCGAGCACAGATACGCAGTATTTT. Protein: CASSLSRSSTDTQYF. Full variable domain (rest looked up from reference TRBV7-2 and TRBJ2-3): GAGVSQSPSNKVTEKGKDVELRCDPISGHTALYWYRQSLGQGLEFLIYFQGNSAPDKSGLPSDRFSAERTGGSVSTLTIQRTQQEDSAVYLCASSLSRSSTDTQYFGPGTRLTVL.

This clone appeared once. V and J are TRBV5-4 and TRBJ1-1; no firm D call. Germline V gene sequence: CDR1 SGHNT, CDR2 YYREEE (reference sequence). Trimming pared 0 bases from V and 1 base from J, leaving 13 bases between. This CDR3 is 16 amino acids long. The CDR3 protein is CASSLEVVAPNTEAFF. The CDR3 nucleotides are TGTGCCAGCAGCTTGGAAGTGGTAGCGCCGAACACTGAAGCTTTCTTT.

This clone showed up just once. The chain has TRBV7-9 and TRBJ2-3; the D gene is possibly TRBD1 (6 bases). CDR3 length: 14 residues. Germline lookup yields CDR1 SEHNR and CDR2 FQNEAQ (reference sequence). V was trimmed by 5 bases and J by 1 base, leaving 10 bases between them. CDR3 residues: CASSRRQGTDTQYF. CDR3 sequence (DNA): TGTGCCAGCAGCCGGAGACAGGGCACAGATACGCAGTATTTT.

The chain carries TRBV2 and TRBJ2-2; 14 bases match TRBD2. Losses at the gene ends were 9 bases for V and 3 bases for J; bases not matched to a gene: 3. This CDR3 spans 15 amino acids. Germline V gives CDR1 SNHLY, CDR2 FYNNEI. DNA of the CDR3: TGTGCCAGGAAGACTAGCGGGAGGGACACCGGGGAGCTGTTTTTT. It encodes CARKTSGRDTGELFF.

The V gene is TRBV5-1, the J gene TRBJ1-6; tentatively, D is TRBD1 (6 bases). The CDR3 extends over 16 amino acids. V was shortened by 4 bases and J by 7 bases, with 18 bases between the two germline ends. Germline V gives CDR1 SGHRS, CDR2 YFSETQ. The CDR3 spells CASSATTRGDNSPLHF. The CDR3 DNA reads as TGCGCCAGCAGCGCAACTACCAGGGGTGACAATTCACCCCTCCACTTT.

J is TRBJ2-5 and V is TRBV20-1; the D gene is possibly TRBD2 (6 bases). The germline V gene encodes CDR1 DFQATT and CDR2 SNEGSKA (reference sequence). This CDR3 spans 11 amino acids. The V and J ends lost 3 bases and 6 bases respectively, with 8 bases between them. The CDR3 region is CSASLAQTQYF. For the CDR3, the DNA is TGCAGTGCTAGCCTAGCGCAGACCCAGTACTTC.

V and J are TRBV7-7 and TRBJ2-5, with D possibly TRBD1 on 6 matching bases. Germline V CDR1 and CDR2: SSHAT, FNYEAQ (reference sequence). The V end was cut by 4 bases, the J end by 1 base, with 19 bases between. The CDR3 is 17 amino acids. DNA of the CDR3: TGTGCCAGCAGCTCCCCGGTGGGGACACTCGGCCAAGAGACCCAGTACTTC. This encodes CASSSPVGTLGQETQYF. The full variable domain, in which reference TRBV7-7 and TRBJ2-5 provide the parts outside the CDR3, is GAGVSQSPRYKVTKRGQDVTLRCDPISSHATLYWYQQALGQGPEFLTYFNYEAQPDKSGLPSDRFSAERPEGSISTLTIQRTEQRDSAMYRCASSSPVGTLGQETQYFGPGTRLLVL.

The rearrangement links TRBV6-5 to TRBJ2-2; 7 nucleotides line up with TRBD2. CDR3 length equals 14 residues. V gave up 5 bases and J gave up 7 bases; unmatched junction bases: 7. Looked up from germline, CDR1 is MNHEY and CDR2 is SVGAGI. The CDR3 is CASSGPAGFGELFF. Here the CDR3 DNA reads TGTGCCAGCAGTGGGCCAGCGGGATTCGGGGAGCTGTTTTTT.

The chain combines TRBV15 with TRBJ2-7; perhaps TRBD1 as D (6 bases). V lost 4 bases and J lost 4, with 14 bases in between. The germline V gene encodes CDR1 LNHNV and CDR2 YYDKDF (reference sequence). The CDR3 consists of 14 residues. The CDR3 sequence: CATSKRTDFYEQYF. CDR3 coding DNA: TGTGCCACCAGCAAAAGGACAGATTTTTACGAGCAGTACTTC.

The chain is built from TRBV27 and TRBJ1-5; D not certain. The V and J ends lost 3 bases and 0 bases respectively, with 9 bases between them. The germline V gene encodes CDR1 MNHEY and CDR2 SMNVEV (reference sequence). CDR3 length: 15 residues. The CDR3 region is CASSLSPNSNQPQHF. The CDR3 DNA follows: TGTGCCAGCAGTTTGAGCCCTAATAGCAATCAGCCCCAGCATTTT.